Listed below are T cell receptor beta chains from one sample, sequenced in a study of cytomegalovirus exposure and HLA in healthy donors. TCRdb's table, derived via immunoSEQ multiplex PCR, lists solely in-frame clones and lacks some. Here the sample spans over 110,000 clones, around 77% being singletons. Sequenced material: PBMCs. The receptors originated from a man between 18 and 35 years old in good health and CMV-seronegative. Both conserved end residues are part of each CDR3. D genes are given only for firm matches. Only some rows state a clone size, as once, few, many or a class for expanded clones.

d_call,v_call,clone_size,j_call,cdr3_aa,cdr3_nt
.,TRBV5-6,.,TRBJ1-3,CASSLESYSRNTIYF,TGTGCCAGCAGCTTGGAGTCCTACTCCAGAAACACCATATATTTT
.,TRBV5-1,few,TRBJ1-1,CASSLETGTTEAFF,TGCGCCAGCAGCTTGGAGACAGGAACCACTGAAGCTTTCTTT
.,TRBV27,.,TRBJ1-4,CASSLIRGGEKLFF,TGTGCCAGCAGTTTAATAAGGGGAGGTGAAAAACTGTTTTTT
.,TRBV15,.,TRBJ2-2,CAASRGEPSRELFF,TGTGCCGCCAGCAGAGGAGAGCCATCAAGGGAGCTGTTTTTT
.,TRBV6-5,.,TRBJ2-6,CASRRLLAGANVLTF,TGTGCCAGCAGACGTCTGCTAGCTGGGGCCAACGTCCTGACTTTC
.,TRBV7-3,.,TRBJ1-5,CASSLNGGSNQPQHF,TGTGCCAGCAGCCTTAACGGGGGTAGCAATCAGCCCCAGCATTTT
.,TRBV7-2,.,TRBJ1-1,CASSYRGMNTEAFF,TGTGCCAGCAGCTACCGAGGGATGAACACTGAAGCTTTCTTT
TRBD1,TRBV4-2,.,TRBJ2-2,CASSQGRQGQNTGELFF,TGTGCCAGCAGCCAAGGGCGACAGGGTCAGAACACCGGGGAGCTGTTTTTT
TRBD1,TRBV2,.,TRBJ1-2,CASSGTGRVDGYTF,TGTGCCAGCAGCGGGACAGGGAGGGTGGATGGCTACACCTTC
TRBD1,TRBV5-1,few,TRBJ1-1,CASSPVQGAHTEAFF,TGCGCCAGCAGCCCAGTGCAGGGGGCGCACACTGAAGCTTTCTTT
TRBD1,TRBV5-1,.,TRBJ1-1,CASSYRGTEAFF,TGCGCCAGCAGCTACAGGGGTACTGAAGCTTTCTTT
.,TRBV13,.,TRBJ2-7,CASSSTPGQIPDEQYF,TGTGCCAGCAGCTCAACTCCAGGACAGATTCCTGACGAGCAGTACTTC
TRBD2,TRBV4-3,.,TRBJ2-2,CASSQVISGGAGELFF,TGCGCCAGCAGCCAAGTAATCTCCGGGGGGGCCGGGGAGCTGTTTTTT
.,TRBV6-5,.,TRBJ1-3,CASSYSGLSWSAIYF,TGTGCCAGCAGTTACTCAGGTCTCTCTTGGAGCGCCATATATTTT
.,TRBV5-4,.,TRBJ2-6,CASSATETGANVLTF,TGTGCCAGCAGCGCCACAGAGACTGGGGCCAACGTCCTGACTTTC
TRBD1,TRBV7-8,.,TRBJ1-5,CASSPGTGGQPQHF,TGTGCCAGCAGCCCGGGGACAGGCGGCCAGCCCCAGCATTTT
.,TRBV14,.,TRBJ2-3,CASSLRHFTDTQYF,TGTGCCAGCAGCTTGCGACACTTCACAGATACGCAGTATTTT
.,TRBV6-1,.,TRBJ2-7,CASSENSSYEQYF,TGTGCCAGCAGTGAAAACAGCTCCTACGAGCAGTACTTC
.,TRBV2,.,TRBJ1-2,CATALGQGNYGYTF,TGTGCCACTGCCTTGGGGCAGGGAAACTATGGCTACACCTTC
.,TRBV5-1,.,TRBJ1-1,CASSLPMGSTRPRAEAFF,TGCGCCAGCAGCTTACCCATGGGGAGTACCCGGCCTAGGGCTGAAGCTTTCTTT
.,TRBV14,.,TRBJ2-1,CASSDRRSSYNEQFF,TGTGCCAGCAGCGACCGACGGAGCTCCTACAATGAGCAGTTCTTC
.,TRBV6-5,.,TRBJ2-7,CASSWTVNRYEEQYF,TGTGCCAGCAGCTGGACAGTAAACCGCTACGAGGAGCAGTACTTC
TRBD1,TRBV30,.,TRBJ2-3,CAWSGRDRGRGDTQYF,TGTGCCTGGAGTGGTCGGGACAGGGGGCGAGGAGATACGCAGTATTTT
.,TRBV21-1,.,TRBJ2-1,CASSNTGGDSSYNEQFF,TGTGCCAGCAGCAATACGGGGGGAGATAGCTCCTACAATGAGCAGTTCTTC
TRBD2,TRBV5-6,.,TRBJ2-3,CASSLLGGGATDTQYF,TGTGCCAGCAGCTTGTTAGGCGGGGGGGCAACAGATACGCAGTATTTT
.,TRBV6-5,.,TRBJ1-2,CASSLTGTNYGYTF,TGTGCCAGCAGTTTAACCGGGACAAACTATGGCTACACCTTC
TRBD2,TRBV9,.,TRBJ2-3,CASSVRGGAADTQYF,TGTGCCAGCAGCGTCCGCGGGGGGGCGGCAGATACGCAGTATTTT
.,TRBV6-1,few,TRBJ1-5,CASSVTSRNQPQHF,TGTGCCAGCAGTGTTACATCCCGCAATCAGCCCCAGCATTTT
.,TRBV7-8,.,TRBJ1-1,CASSPTFRAGPNTEAFF,TGTGCCAGCAGCCCGACCTTTAGGGCGGGGCCGAACACTGAAGCTTTCTTT
.,TRBV11-2,.,TRBJ2-2,CASSPSIPTNTGELFF,TGTGCCAGCAGCCCTAGCATCCCAACGAACACCGGGGAGCTGTTTTTT
.,TRBV5-5,few,TRBJ1-4,CASSLFTGTTNEKLFF,TGTGCCAGCAGCCTTTTCACAGGCACAACTAATGAAAAACTGTTTTTT
.,TRBV10-3,.,TRBJ1-1,CAIRKPGGSEAFF,TGTGCCATCCGCAAACCCGGCGGGTCTGAAGCTTTCTTT
.,TRBV11-2,.,TRBJ2-2,CASSSTGSGELFF,TGTGCCAGCAGCTCGACAGGTTCCGGGGAGCTGTTTTTT
TRBD1,TRBV19,.,TRBJ2-3,CASSGRQGRIYTDTQYF,TGTGCCAGTAGTGGGCGACAGGGGAGGATCTACACAGATACGCAGTATTTT
.,TRBV5-1,.,TRBJ2-7,CASRRGYSGFSYEQYF,TGCGCCAGCAGAAGGGGGTACTCGGGGTTTTCCTACGAGCAGTACTTC
.,TRBV28,.,TRBJ1-5,CASSRPQGSNQPQHF,TGTGCCAGCAGCCGCCCCCAGGGAAGCAATCAGCCCCAGCATTTT
.,TRBV5-4,few,TRBJ1-4,CASSSDATNEKLFF,TGTGCCAGCAGCTCAGATGCAACTAATGAAAAACTGTTTTTT
TRBD1,TRBV2,many,TRBJ1-1,CASSETGGGNTEAFF,TGTGCCAGCAGTGAGACAGGGGGGGGGAACACTGAAGCTTTCTTT
.,TRBV6-6,.,TRBJ2-2,CASSGQRPRGELFF,TGTGCCAGCAGTGGACAGCGGCCGAGGGGGGAGCTGTTTTTT
.,TRBV4-3,.,TRBJ2-1,CASSQAGRAHLEEQFF,TGCGCCAGCAGCCAAGCAGGTCGCGCACACTTAGAGGAGCAGTTCTTC
.,TRBV7-6,.,TRBJ2-7,CASSLGAVSYEQYF,TGTGCCAGCAGCTTAGGAGCGGTTTCCTACGAGCAGTACTTC
.,TRBV5-1,.,TRBJ2-7,CASSLSRGRYEQYF,TGCGCCAGCAGCTTGAGCAGGGGCCGGTACGAGCAGTACTTC
.,TRBV5-1,.,TRBJ1-6,CASSLQGAGPYNSPLHF,TGCGCCAGCAGCTTGCAAGGGGCCGGACCCTATAATTCACCCCTCCACTTT
.,TRBV7-3,.,TRBJ2-3,CASSLGPGYTQYF,TGTGCCAGCAGCTTAGGCCCCGGGTATACGCAGTATTTT
.,TRBV4-2,.,TRBJ1-3,CASSHLRRSSGNTIYF,TGTGCCAGCAGCCACCTAAGGAGGAGCTCTGGAAACACCATATATTTT
.,TRBV19,.,TRBJ1-5,CASHSAWENQPQHF,TGTGCCAGCCACAGTGCTTGGGAGAATCAGCCCCAGCATTTT
.,TRBV13,.,TRBJ2-3,CASSTRVTDTQYF,TGTGCCAGCAGCACTAGGGTTACAGATACGCAGTATTTT
.,TRBV7-9,few,TRBJ1-1,CASSASQGWAEAFF,TGTGCCAGCAGCGCGAGCCAGGGGTGGGCTGAAGCTTTCTTT